This TCR beta chain derives from a study of blood T cell repertoires in COVID-19. Overall study context: The origin of the acute and convalescent COVID-19 samples was the United States, Italy and Spain. T cells, B-cell-depleted T cells, or PBMCs provided the cDNA or gDNA that served as material.

The trim removed 5 bases at V and 8 bases at J, leaving 14 bases unmatched. Looked up from germline, CDR1 is SGHDT and CDR2 is YYEEEE. The CDR3 has 15 amino acids. Original processing notes: For nucleated cells, counts were estimated from reference gene primer amplification. TCRdb keeps only in-frame clones here, not all; method: immunoSEQ multiplex PCR. V, J and clone size were drawn from that table, and D and trimming were deduced from the DNA. The table has about 210,000 clones, about 81% seen once. The sequenced sample was peripheral blood. The TCR sequence derives from an older woman with COVID-19, enrolled during active disease. The J gene is TRBJ2-7, the V gene TRBV5-6; TRBD1 agrees at 9 bases. CDR3 sequence (DNA): TGTGCCAGCAGTTCGGGGGACAGGGCCACATTGAAGCAGTACTTC. Its translation: CASSSGDRATLKQYF.